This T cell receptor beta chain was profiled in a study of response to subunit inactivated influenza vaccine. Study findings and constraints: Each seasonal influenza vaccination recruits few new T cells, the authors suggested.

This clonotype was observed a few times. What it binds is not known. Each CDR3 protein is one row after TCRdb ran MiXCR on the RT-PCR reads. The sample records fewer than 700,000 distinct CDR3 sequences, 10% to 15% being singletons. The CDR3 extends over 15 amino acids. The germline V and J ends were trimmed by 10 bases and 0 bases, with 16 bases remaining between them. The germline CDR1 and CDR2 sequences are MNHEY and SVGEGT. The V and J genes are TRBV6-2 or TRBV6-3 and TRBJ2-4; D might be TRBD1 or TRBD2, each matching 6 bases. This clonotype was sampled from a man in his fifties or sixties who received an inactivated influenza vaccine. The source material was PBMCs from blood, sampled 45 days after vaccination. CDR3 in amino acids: CATGAHHLAKNIQYF. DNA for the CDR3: TGTGCCACGGGGGCTCACCACCTAGCCAAAAACATTCAGTACTTC.